This T cell receptor beta chain is drawn from a study of T cell changes during pregnancy in multiple sclerosis. This clone was counted a few times. Method: immunoSEQ multiplex PCR; TCRdb's copy keeps in-frame clones and lacks some. The sample holds about 36,000 clones, 90% to 95% seen once. This CDR3 has 14 residues. Trimming removed 3 bases from V and 0 bases from J, with 8 bases in between. The germline gives CDR1 WNHNN, CDR2 SYGVQD (reference sequence). The rearrangement joins TRBV10-1 to TRBJ1-1, with a tentative D call TRBD1 (6 bases). The source material was CD4+ T cells from peripheral blood mononuclear cells, sampled in the second trimester of pregnancy. This clonotype was sampled from a female donor in good health, enrolled as a control in a pregnancy study. The CDR3 DNA follows: TGCGCCAGCAGTGAAGGGGGGGTGAACACTGAAGCTTTCTTT. Protein product: CASSEGGVNTEAFF.